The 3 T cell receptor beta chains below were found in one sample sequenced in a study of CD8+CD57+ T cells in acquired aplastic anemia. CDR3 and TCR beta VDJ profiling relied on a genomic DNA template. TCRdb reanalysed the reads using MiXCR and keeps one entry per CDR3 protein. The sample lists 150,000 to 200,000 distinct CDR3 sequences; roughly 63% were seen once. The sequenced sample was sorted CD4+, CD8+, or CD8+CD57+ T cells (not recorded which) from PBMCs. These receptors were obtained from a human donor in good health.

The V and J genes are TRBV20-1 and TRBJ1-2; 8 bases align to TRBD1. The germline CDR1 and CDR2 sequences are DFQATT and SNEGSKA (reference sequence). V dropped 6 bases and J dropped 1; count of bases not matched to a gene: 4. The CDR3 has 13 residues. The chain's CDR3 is CSATDRGNYGYTF. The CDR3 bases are TGCAGTGCCACCGACAGGGGTAACTATGGCTACACCTTC.

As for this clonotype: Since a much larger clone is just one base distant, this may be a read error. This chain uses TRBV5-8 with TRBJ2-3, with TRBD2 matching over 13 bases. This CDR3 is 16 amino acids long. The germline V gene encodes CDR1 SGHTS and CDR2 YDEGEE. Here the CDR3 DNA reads TGTGTCAGCAGCCTACTAGCGGGAGGGACCACAGATACGCAGTATTTT. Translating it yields CVSSLLAGGTTDTQYF.

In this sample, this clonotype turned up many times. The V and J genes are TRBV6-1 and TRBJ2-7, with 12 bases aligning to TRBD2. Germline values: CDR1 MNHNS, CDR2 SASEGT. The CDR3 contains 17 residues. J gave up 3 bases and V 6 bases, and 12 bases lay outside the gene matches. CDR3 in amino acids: CASRPRSPSGGGYEQYF. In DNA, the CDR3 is TGTGCCAGCAGACCCAGGAGCCCTAGCGGGGGGGGCTACGAGCAGTACTTC.